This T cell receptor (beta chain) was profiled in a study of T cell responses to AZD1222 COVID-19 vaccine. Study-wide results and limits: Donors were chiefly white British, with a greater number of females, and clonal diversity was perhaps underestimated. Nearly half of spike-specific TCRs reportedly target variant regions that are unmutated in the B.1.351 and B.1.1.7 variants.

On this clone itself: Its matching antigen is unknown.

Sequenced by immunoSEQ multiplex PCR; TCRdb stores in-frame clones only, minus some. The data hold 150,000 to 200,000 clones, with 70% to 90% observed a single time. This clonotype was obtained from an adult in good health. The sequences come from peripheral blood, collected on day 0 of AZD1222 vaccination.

CDR3 sequence reads: CASSEGRQGAYGYTF. DNA for the CDR3: TGTGCCAGCAGTGAAGGGAGGCAGGGGGCCTATGGCTACACCTTC. The chain carries TRBV6-1 and TRBJ1-2, with TRBD1 matching over 8 bases. V lost 1 base to trimming and J lost 4 bases; unmatched junction nucleotides: 5. Per germline, CDR1 MNHNS and CDR2 SASEGT. This CDR3 has 15 amino acids.